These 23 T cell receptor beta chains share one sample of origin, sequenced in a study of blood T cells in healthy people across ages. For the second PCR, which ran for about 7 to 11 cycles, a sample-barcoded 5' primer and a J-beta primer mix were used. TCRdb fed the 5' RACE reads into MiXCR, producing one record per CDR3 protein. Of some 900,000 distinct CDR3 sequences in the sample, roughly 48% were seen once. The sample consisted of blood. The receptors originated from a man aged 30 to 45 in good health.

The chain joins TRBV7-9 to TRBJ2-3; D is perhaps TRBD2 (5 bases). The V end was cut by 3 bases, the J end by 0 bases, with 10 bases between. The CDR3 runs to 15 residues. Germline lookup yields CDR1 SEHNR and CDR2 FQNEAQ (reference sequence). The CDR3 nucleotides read TGTGCCAGCAGCTTCGGACTTCTCAGCACAGATACGCAGTATTTT. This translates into CASSFGLLSTDTQYF. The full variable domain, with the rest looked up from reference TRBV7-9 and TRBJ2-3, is DTGVSQNPRHKITKRGQNVTFRCDPISEHNRLYWYRQTLGQGPEFLTYFQNEAQLEKSRLLSDRFSAERPKGSFSTLEIQRTEQGDSAMYLCASSFGLLSTDTQYFGPGTRLTVL.

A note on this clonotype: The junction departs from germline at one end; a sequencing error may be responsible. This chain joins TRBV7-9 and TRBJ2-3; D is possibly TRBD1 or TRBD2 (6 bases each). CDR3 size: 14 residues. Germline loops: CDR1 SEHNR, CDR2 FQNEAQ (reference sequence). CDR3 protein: CANSFGGTTDTQYF. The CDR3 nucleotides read TGTGCCAACAGCTTCGGGGGCACCACAGATACGCAGTATTTT.

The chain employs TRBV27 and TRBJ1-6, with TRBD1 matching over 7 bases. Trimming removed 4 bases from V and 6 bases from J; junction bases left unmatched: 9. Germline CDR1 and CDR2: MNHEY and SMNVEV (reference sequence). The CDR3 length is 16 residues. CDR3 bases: TGTGCCAGCAGTTCCAGCCGGACAGGTTCTAATTCACCCCTCCACTTT. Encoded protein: CASSSSRTGSNSPLHF.

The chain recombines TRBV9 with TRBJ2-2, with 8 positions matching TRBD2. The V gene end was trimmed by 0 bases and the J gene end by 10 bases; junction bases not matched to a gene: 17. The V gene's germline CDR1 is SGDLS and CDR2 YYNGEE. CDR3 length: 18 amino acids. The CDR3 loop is CASSVAKTGGQRAEELFF. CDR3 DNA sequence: TGTGCCAGCAGCGTAGCAAAAACGGGGGGGCAGAGGGCCGAGGAGCTGTTTTTT.

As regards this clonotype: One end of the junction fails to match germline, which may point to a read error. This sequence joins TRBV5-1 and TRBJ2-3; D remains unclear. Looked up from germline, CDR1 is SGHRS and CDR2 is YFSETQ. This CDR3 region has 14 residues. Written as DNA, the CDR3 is TGCGCCAGCGGCGGACGGCCAGATACAGATACGCGGTATTTT. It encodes CASGGRPDTDTRYF.

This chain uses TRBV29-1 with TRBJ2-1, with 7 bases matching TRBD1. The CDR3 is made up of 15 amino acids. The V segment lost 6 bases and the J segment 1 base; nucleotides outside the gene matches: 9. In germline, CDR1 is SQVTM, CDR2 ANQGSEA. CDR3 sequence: CSVGGQAPSYNEQFF. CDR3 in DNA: TGCAGCGTAGGAGGACAGGCCCCGTCCTACAATGAGCAGTTCTTC.

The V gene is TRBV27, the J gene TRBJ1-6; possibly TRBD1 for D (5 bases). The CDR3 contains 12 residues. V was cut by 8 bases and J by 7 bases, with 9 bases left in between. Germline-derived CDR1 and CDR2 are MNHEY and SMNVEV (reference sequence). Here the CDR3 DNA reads TGTGCCAGCGGGGGACCGAATTCACCCCTCCACTTT. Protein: CASGGPNSPLHF.

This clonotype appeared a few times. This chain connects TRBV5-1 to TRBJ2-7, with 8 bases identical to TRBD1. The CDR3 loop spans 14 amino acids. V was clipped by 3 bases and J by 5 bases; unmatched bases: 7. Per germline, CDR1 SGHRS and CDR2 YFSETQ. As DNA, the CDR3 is TGCGCCAGCAGCTCTGGACAGGGCCCGGACGAGCAGTACTTC. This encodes CASSSGQGPDEQYF.

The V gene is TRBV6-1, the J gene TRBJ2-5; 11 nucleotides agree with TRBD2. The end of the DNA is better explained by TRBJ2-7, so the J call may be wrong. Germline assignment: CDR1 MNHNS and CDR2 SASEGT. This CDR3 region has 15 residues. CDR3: CASSVLAGDVYEQYF. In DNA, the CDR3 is TGTGCCAGCAGTGTACTAGCGGGGGATGTGTACGAGCAGTACTTC.

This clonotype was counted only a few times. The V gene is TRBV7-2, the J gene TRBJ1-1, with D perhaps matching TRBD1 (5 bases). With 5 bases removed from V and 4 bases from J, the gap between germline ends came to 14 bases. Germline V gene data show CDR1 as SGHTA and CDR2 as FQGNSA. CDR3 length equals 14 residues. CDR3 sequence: CASSPGTAITEAFF. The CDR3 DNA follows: TGTGCCAGCAGCCCCGGGACCGCTATCACTGAAGCTTTCTTT.

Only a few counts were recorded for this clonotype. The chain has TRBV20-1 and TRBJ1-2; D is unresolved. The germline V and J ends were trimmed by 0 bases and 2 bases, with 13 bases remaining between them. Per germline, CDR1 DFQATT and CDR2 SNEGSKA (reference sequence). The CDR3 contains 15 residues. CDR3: CSARDWVTGNYGYTF. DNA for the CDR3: TGCAGTGCTAGAGATTGGGTTACGGGGAACTATGGCTACACCTTC.

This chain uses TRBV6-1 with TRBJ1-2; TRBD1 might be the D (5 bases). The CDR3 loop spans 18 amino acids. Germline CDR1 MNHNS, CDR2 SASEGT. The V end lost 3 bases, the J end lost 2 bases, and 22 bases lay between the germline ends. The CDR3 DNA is TGTGCCAGCAGTGACAGGGCTTACGGCGCGGCTCCCAACTATGGCTACACCTTC. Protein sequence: CASSDRAYGAAPNYGYTF.

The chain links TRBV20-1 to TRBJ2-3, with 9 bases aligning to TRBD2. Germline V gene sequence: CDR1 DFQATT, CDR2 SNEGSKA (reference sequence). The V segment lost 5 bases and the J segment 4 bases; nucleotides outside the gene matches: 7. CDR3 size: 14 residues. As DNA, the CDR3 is TGCAGTGCTGGGAGTAGCGGGGGATCAGATACGCAGTATTTT. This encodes CSAGSSGGSDTQYF.

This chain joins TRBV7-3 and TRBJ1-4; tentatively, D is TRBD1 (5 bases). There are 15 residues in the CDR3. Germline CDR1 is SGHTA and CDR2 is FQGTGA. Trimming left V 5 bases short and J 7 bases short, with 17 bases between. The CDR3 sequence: CASSQTASVSEKLFF. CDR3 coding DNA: TGTGCCAGCAGCCAGACAGCGTCCGTTTCTGAAAAACTGTTTTTT.

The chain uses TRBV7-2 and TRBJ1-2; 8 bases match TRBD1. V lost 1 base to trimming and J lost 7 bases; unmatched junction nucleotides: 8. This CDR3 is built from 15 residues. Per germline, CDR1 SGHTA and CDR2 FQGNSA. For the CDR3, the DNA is TGTGCCAGCAGCTTAGTTGCAGGGGGCGCGTTTGGCTACACCTTC. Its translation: CASSLVAGGAFGYTF.

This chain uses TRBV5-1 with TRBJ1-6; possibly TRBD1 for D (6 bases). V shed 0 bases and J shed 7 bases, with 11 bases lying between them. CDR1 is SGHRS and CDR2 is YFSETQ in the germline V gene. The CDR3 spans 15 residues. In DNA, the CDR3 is TGCGCCAGCAGCTTGGAGGACAGAGGGAATTCACCCCTCCACTTT. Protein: CASSLEDRGNSPLHF.

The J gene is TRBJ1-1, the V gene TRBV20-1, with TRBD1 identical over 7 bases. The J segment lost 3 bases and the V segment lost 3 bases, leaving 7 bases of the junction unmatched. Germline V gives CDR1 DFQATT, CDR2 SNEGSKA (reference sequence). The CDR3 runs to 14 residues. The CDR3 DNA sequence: TGCAGTGCTAGGGAGGGGGCACAGTACACTGAAGCTTTCTTT. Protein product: CSAREGAQYTEAFF.

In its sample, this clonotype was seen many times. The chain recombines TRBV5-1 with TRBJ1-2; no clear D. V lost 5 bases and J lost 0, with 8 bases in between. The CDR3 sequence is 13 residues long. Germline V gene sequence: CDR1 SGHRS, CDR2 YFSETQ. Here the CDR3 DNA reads TGCGCCAGCAGGATGACGGCTAACTATGGCTACACCTTC. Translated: CASRMTANYGYTF.

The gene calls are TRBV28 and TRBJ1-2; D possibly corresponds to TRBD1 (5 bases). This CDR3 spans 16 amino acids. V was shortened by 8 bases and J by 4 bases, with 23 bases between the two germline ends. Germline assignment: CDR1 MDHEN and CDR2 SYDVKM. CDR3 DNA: TGTGCCAGCGACCGGGCTGGGCGAGGGGCGCCCTATGGCTACACCTTC. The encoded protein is CASDRAGRGAPYGYTF.

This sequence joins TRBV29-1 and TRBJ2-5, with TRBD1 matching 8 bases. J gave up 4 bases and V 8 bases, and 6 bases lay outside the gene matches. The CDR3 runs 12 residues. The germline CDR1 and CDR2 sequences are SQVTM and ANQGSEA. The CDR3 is CSTRTGPETQYF. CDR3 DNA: TGCAGCACGAGGACAGGGCCAGAGACCCAGTACTTC.

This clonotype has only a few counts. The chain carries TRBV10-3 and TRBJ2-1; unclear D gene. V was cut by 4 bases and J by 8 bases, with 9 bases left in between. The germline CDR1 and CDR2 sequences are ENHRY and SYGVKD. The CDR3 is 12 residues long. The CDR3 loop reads CAISGGKDEQFF. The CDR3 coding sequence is TGTGCCATCAGTGGGGGAAAAGATGAGCAGTTCTTC.

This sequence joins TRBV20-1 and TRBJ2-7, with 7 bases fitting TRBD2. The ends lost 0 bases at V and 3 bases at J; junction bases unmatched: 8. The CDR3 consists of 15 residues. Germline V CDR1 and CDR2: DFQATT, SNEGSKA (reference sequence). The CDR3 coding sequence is TGCAGTGCTAGAGATAGTGGCGGGGGATTCTACGAGCAGTACTTC. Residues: CSARDSGGGFYEQYF.

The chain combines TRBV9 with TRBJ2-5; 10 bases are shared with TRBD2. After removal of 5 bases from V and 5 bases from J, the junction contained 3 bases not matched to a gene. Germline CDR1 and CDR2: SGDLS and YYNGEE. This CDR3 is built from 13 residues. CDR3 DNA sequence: TGTGCCAGCAGGAGTAGCGGGGGGGAGACCCAGTACTTC. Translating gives CASRSSGGETQYF.